Listed here are 21 T cell receptor beta chains from one sample, sequenced in a study of T cell responses to AZD1222 COVID-19 vaccine. Sequencing was performed with immunoSEQ multiplex PCR; in TCRdb, only in-frame clones are kept and a portion is missing. The table includes under 150,000 clones, roughly nine tenths detected once. The source was peripheral blood, collected 28 days after the second AZD1222 dose. Source of these receptors: an adult who received the AZD1222 COVID-19 vaccine.

The genes are TRBV7-8 and TRBJ1-5; D perhaps matches TRBD1 (6 bases). The CDR3 is made up of 13 amino acids. V lost 5 bases, J lost 6 bases, and 11 bases lay in between. CDR1 SGHVS and CDR2 FQNEAQ come from the germline V gene. The CDR3 loop is CASSAQGGQPQHF. The CDR3 nucleotides are TGTGCCAGCAGCGCACAGGGAGGTCAGCCCCAGCATTTT.

This clone was observed a handful of times. V and J are TRBV7-2 and TRBJ2-7; 9 bases fit TRBD1. Trimming cost V 4 bases and J 7 bases; bases outside gene matches: 11. CDR3 size: 15 residues. CDR1 is SGHTA, CDR2 FQGNSA, per germline. This chain's CDR3 is CASSYSSGTGKEQYF. CDR3 DNA sequence: TGTGCCAGCAGCTACTCTTCCGGGACAGGGAAGGAGCAGTACTTC.

This sequence joins TRBV4-2 and TRBJ1-5; 7 nucleotides align to TRBD1. The CDR3 is made up of 13 amino acids. Trimming removed 0 bases from V and 11 bases from J; junction bases left unmatched: 4. The germline gives CDR1 LGHNA, CDR2 YNFKEQ. DNA for the CDR3: TGTGCCAGCAGCCAAGATCAGGGACAGTCCCAGCATTTT. This sequence encodes CASSQDQGQSQHF.

The CDR3 nucleotides are TGTGCCAGCAGTGAAGAATACAGGGGTTATTCACCCCTCCACTTT. It encodes CASSEEYRGYSPLHF. V is TRBV6-1 and J is TRBJ1-6, with 7 bases identical to TRBD1. The length of the CDR3 is 15 residues. The ends lost 1 base at V and 8 bases at J; junction bases unmatched: 5. Germline V gene data show CDR1 as MNHNS and CDR2 as SASEGT.

The chain is built from TRBV5-1 and TRBJ2-1; D uncertain. The V gene lost 4 bases and the J gene lost 2 bases, with 1 base spanning the gap. This CDR3 spans 11 amino acids. The germline CDR1 and CDR2 sequences are SGHRS and YFSETQ. CDR3: CASSTYNEQFF. The CDR3 DNA follows: TGCGCCAGCAGCACCTACAATGAGCAGTTCTTC. Based on the CDR3 plus reference TRBV5-1 and TRBJ2-1, the full variable domain is KAGVTQTPRYLIKTRGQQVTLSCSPISGHRSVSWYQQTPGQGLQFLFEYFSETQRNKGNFPGRFSGRQFSNSRSEMNVSTLELGDSALYLCASSTYNEQFFGPGTRLTVL.

V and J are TRBV7-9 and TRBJ1-3; 8 positions match TRBD1. After removal of 3 bases from V and 4 bases from J, the junction contained 2 bases not matched to a gene. This CDR3 has 14 residues. The germline V gene encodes CDR1 SEHNR and CDR2 FQNEAQ (reference sequence). The CDR3 protein is CASSFPGGGNTIYF. CDR3 sequence (DNA): TGTGCCAGCAGCTTTCCAGGGGGCGGAAACACCATATATTTT.

This rearrangement joins TRBV25-1 to TRBJ1-5; weak D call: TRBD1 (6 bases). Germline assignment: CDR1 MGHDK and CDR2 SYGVNS. The CDR3 extends over 17 amino acids. The germline V and J ends were trimmed by 7 bases and 2 bases, with 21 bases remaining between them. The CDR3, as DNA: TGTGCCAGCAACCGGGACATTGGGGGACATGGCAATCAGCCCCAGCATTTT. Its translation is CASNRDIGGHGNQPQHF.

This rearrangement joins TRBV13 to TRBJ2-5, with 8 bases identical to TRBD1. V shed 2 bases, J shed 4 bases, and the junction held 6 bases outside the gene matches. This CDR3 is 15 amino acids long. Germline CDR1 PRHDT, CDR2 FYEKMQ (reference sequence). The DNA of the CDR3 is TGTGCCAGCAGCTTATGGACAGGGCTCCGAGAGACCCAGTACTTC. Residues: CASSLWTGLRETQYF.

The chain couples TRBV29-1 to TRBJ1-1; D is possibly TRBD1 (5 bases). Per the germline V gene, CDR1 is SQVTM and CDR2 is ANQGSEA. This CDR3 is 14 amino acids long. V was cut by 6 bases and J by 0 bases, with 14 bases left in between. The CDR3 DNA reads as TGCAGCGTATCAGGGCAGCGGATGAACACTGAAGCTTTCTTT. Translation gives CSVSGQRMNTEAFF.

The chain couples TRBV7-2 to TRBJ2-5, with unresolved D. CDR3 length: 14 amino acids. Trimming took off 1 base at V and 0 bases at J, with 6 bases between the two ends. In germline, CDR1 is SGHTA, CDR2 FQGNSA. CDR3: CASSLGTNQETQYF. CDR3 nucleotide sequence: TGTGCCAGCAGCTTAGGCACTAACCAAGAGACCCAGTACTTC. Looking up the rest from reference TRBV7-2 and TRBJ2-5 gives the full variable domain: GAGVSQSPSNKVTEKGKDVELRCDPISGHTALYWYRQSLGQGLEFLIYFQGNSAPDKSGLPSDRFSAERTGGSVSTLTIQRTQQEDSAVYLCASSLGTNQETQYFGPGTRLLVL.

J is TRBJ1-2 and V is TRBV28; D is unclear. The CDR3 contains 14 residues. V lost 4 bases and J lost 2, with 11 bases in between. Germline CDR1 is MDHEN and CDR2 is SYDVKM. The CDR3 sequence is CASSSLQGNYGYTF. The CDR3 DNA reads as TGTGCCAGCAGTTCCCTGCAAGGGAACTATGGCTACACCTTC.

The chain recombines TRBV9 with TRBJ1-1; D is perhaps TRBD1 (6 bases). The V gene lost 0 bases and the J gene lost 3 bases, with 15 bases spanning the gap. The CDR3 extends over 16 amino acids. The germline V gene encodes CDR1 SGDLS and CDR2 YYNGEE. The CDR3 protein is CASSVVPEAGDTEAFF. The DNA of the CDR3 is TGTGCCAGCAGCGTAGTCCCGGAGGCAGGGGACACTGAAGCTTTCTTT.

The chain combines TRBV7-2 with TRBJ2-5; 11 bases align to TRBD2. The ends lost 1 base at V and 4 bases at J; junction bases unmatched: 5. Germline values: CDR1 SGHTA, CDR2 FQGNSA. The CDR3 has 16 residues. The CDR3 here is CASSLVVAGGRETQYF. In DNA form, the CDR3 reads TGTGCCAGCAGCTTAGTTGTAGCGGGAGGGCGAGAGACCCAGTACTTC.

This clone appeared once. V gene TRBV18 combines with J gene TRBJ2-5; the match to TRBD1 covers 8 bases. The germline gives CDR1 KGHSH, CDR2 LQKENI. Unmatched junction bases numbered 7, after V lost 3 bases and J lost 4 bases. This CDR3 contains 15 residues. CDR3 amino acids: CASSPGATGGETQYF. CDR3 DNA sequence: TGTGCCAGCTCACCGGGCGCCACAGGGGGAGAGACCCAGTACTTC.

The rearrangement uses TRBV7-9 and TRBJ2-7; no clear D gene. Germline CDR1 and CDR2: SEHNR and FQNEAQ (reference sequence). CDR3 size: 13 residues. The germline V and J ends were trimmed by 4 bases and 4 bases, with 11 bases remaining between them. This CDR3 reads CASSSSGSYEQYF. CDR3 bases: TGTGCCAGCAGCTCCTCGGGTAGTTACGAGCAGTACTTC.

About this clone itself: Other DNA sequences in this sample translate to the same CDR3. The gene calls are TRBV6-5 and TRBJ1-1, with D unclear. The germline gives CDR1 MNHEY, CDR2 SVGAGI. The CDR3 contains 14 residues. V gave up 0 bases and J gave up 1 base, with 6 bases separating them. CDR3 nucleotides: TGTGCCAGCAGTTACTCGGCTCAGAACACTGAAGCTTTCTTT. This codes for CASSYSAQNTEAFF.

The chain uses TRBV4-3 and TRBJ2-7; 9 bases line up with TRBD2. Germline V gene lookup returns CDR1 LGHNA and CDR2 YSLEER. Trimming removed 2 bases from V and 3 bases from J; junction bases left unmatched: 8. The CDR3 consists of 16 residues. The DNA for the CDR3 is TGCGCCAGCAGCCAAAACCTAGCGGGGTTGGGCTACGAGCAGTACTTC. Its translation: CASSQNLAGLGYEQYF.

V gene TRBV27 combines with J gene TRBJ2-7; D unclear. The CDR3 loop spans 14 amino acids. The germline V gene has CDR1 MNHEY and CDR2 SMNVEV (reference sequence). Trimming stripped 5 bases from V and 0 bases from J, with 11 bases between. Written as DNA, the CDR3 is TGTGCCAGCAGTCGCGTGTCGAACTCCTACGAGCAGTACTTC. This encodes CASSRVSNSYEQYF.

The chain's CDR3 is CASSVGDTQGTDTQYF. CDR3 nucleotides: TGTGCCAGCAGCGTAGGGGACACCCAAGGCACAGATACGCAGTATTTT. The chain has TRBV9 and TRBJ2-3; D possibly corresponds to TRBD1 (6 bases). CDR1 is SGDLS, CDR2 YYNGEE, per germline. Trimming stripped 0 bases from V and 1 base from J, with 12 bases between. The CDR3 is made up of 16 amino acids.

The chain couples TRBV30 to TRBJ1-5, with TRBD1 matching over 9 bases. With 3 bases clipped from V and 6 bases from J, the junction kept 6 bases outside the gene matches. CDR1 is GTSNPN and CDR2 is SVGIG in the germline V gene (reference sequence). The CDR3 is 14 amino acids. The chain's CDR3 is CAWSPGQGLQPQHF. For the CDR3, the DNA is TGTGCCTGGAGCCCGGGACAGGGTCTTCAGCCCCAGCATTTT. The full variable domain, rest sourced from reference TRBV30 and TRBJ1-5, is SQTIHQWPATLVQPVGSPLSLECTVEGTSNPNLYWYRQAAGRGLQLLFYSVGIGQISSEVPQNLSASRPQDRQFILSSKKLLLSDSGFYLCAWSPGQGLQPQHFGDGTRLSIL.

The rearrangement uses TRBV6-7 and TRBJ1-3, with 8 bases matching TRBD1. TRBV6-7 is recorded as an ORF, its role being uncertain. The CDR3 is 17 residues long. V shed 2 bases, J shed 0 bases, and the junction held 6 bases outside the gene matches. The CDR3 bases are TGTGCCAGCAGTTACAGGGGACAGGCCAGCTCTGGAAACACCATATATTTT. Protein: CASSYRGQASSGNTIYF.